A single sample is the source of the 8 T cell receptor beta chains below, sequenced in a study of STAT3 mutations in large granular lymphocyte leukemia. Broader study findings: At least one immunodominant TCR beta clonotype appeared in every T-cell large granular lymphocyte leukemia patient.

Antigens for these TCRs are unknown. TCRdb keeps only in-frame clones here, not all; method: immunoSEQ multiplex PCR. Here the sample spans a few thousand clones, around 48% being singletons. What was sequenced was peripheral blood mononuclear cells. The receptors stem from a woman aged 70-85 years with T-cell large granular lymphocyte leukemia. Some clones in this sample may be carry-over from other donors' samples.

The chain joins TRBV5-5 to TRBJ1-2; D uncertain. The CDR3 has 17 amino acids. The V gene lost 4 bases and the J gene lost 4 bases, with 23 bases spanning the gap. CDR1 is SGHKS and CDR2 is YYEKEE in the germline V gene (reference sequence). In DNA, the CDR3 is TGTGCCAGCAGCCAGGATCCCTCCCCGATATCAGTCTATGGCTACACCTTC. As protein: CASSQDPSPISVYGYTF.

The V gene is TRBV5-1, the J gene TRBJ2-7; no firm D call. The germline gives CDR1 SGHRS, CDR2 YFSETQ. This CDR3 comprises 13 residues. Trimming stripped 0 bases from V and 5 bases from J, with 9 bases between. The CDR3 protein is CASSLADDHEQYF. In nucleotides, the CDR3 is TGCGCCAGCAGCTTGGCAGACGACCACGAGCAGTACTTC.

The J gene is TRBJ1-2, the V gene TRBV18, with TRBD1 as a possible D gene (5 bases). The germline V gene has CDR1 KGHSH and CDR2 LQKENI. This CDR3 region has 13 residues. Trimming shortened V by 2 bases and J by 4 bases, and 8 bases separated the two germline ends. The CDR3 loop is CASSPGDGYGYTF. In DNA, the CDR3 is TGTGCCAGCTCACCAGGGGACGGCTATGGCTACACCTTC. Filled out from reference TRBV18 and TRBJ1-2, the complete variable domain reads NAGVMQNPRHLVRRRGQEARLRCSPMKGHSHVYWYRQLPEEGLKFMVYLQKENIIDESGMPKERFSAEFPKEGPSILRIQQVVRGDSAAYFCASSPGDGYGYTFGSGTRLTVV.

J is TRBJ2-1 and V is TRBV5-1, with 7 bases fitting TRBD2. The CDR3 has 17 residues. Trimming took 3 bases from V and 3 from J; bases not matched to a gene: 12. Germline lookup yields CDR1 SGHRS and CDR2 YFSETQ. CDR3 coding DNA: TGCGCCAGCAGCTCAAGATCCGGGACTACCATCTACAATGAGCAGTTCTTC. Translated, it gives CASSSRSGTTIYNEQFF.

This chain connects TRBV5-4 to TRBJ1-2; D gene unclear. Per germline, CDR1 SGHNT and CDR2 YYREEE (reference sequence). V was shortened by 0 bases and J by 2 bases, with 11 bases between the two germline ends. This CDR3 comprises 15 residues. CDR3 nucleotide sequence: TGTGCCAGCAGCTTGGGGGGAGCCGCCAACTATGGCTACACCTTC. Translation gives CASSLGGAANYGYTF.

The V gene is TRBV28, the J gene TRBJ1-2; D not resolved. This CDR3 has 12 residues. The ends were cut back, 3 bases at V and 4 bases at J, with 6 bases in the middle. Germline loops: CDR1 MDHEN, CDR2 SYDVKM. CDR3 amino acids: CASSFSPYGYTF. CDR3 nucleotide sequence: TGTGCCAGCAGTTTTTCCCCCTATGGCTACACCTTC.

The chain combines TRBV29-1 with TRBJ2-7; tentatively, D is TRBD1 (8 bases). This CDR3 has 14 amino acids. V was trimmed by 4 bases and J by 6 bases, leaving 19 bases between them. Looked up from germline, CDR1 is SQVTM and CDR2 is ANQGSEA. Here the CDR3 reads CSVGETGGAFEQYF. The DNA of the CDR3 is TGCAGCGTTGGGGAAACAGGGGGGGCGTTCGAGCAGTACTTC.

Sample share makes this clone medium-sized. The chain has TRBV5-1 and TRBJ1-1, with D unclear. CDR3 size: 14 residues. V was clipped by 2 bases and J by 0 bases, with 8 bases between them. CDR1 is SGHRS and CDR2 is YFSETQ in the germline V gene. This chain's CDR3 is CASSFGGMNTEAFF. The CDR3 nucleotides are TGCGCCAGCAGCTTTGGAGGAATGAACACTGAAGCTTTCTTT.